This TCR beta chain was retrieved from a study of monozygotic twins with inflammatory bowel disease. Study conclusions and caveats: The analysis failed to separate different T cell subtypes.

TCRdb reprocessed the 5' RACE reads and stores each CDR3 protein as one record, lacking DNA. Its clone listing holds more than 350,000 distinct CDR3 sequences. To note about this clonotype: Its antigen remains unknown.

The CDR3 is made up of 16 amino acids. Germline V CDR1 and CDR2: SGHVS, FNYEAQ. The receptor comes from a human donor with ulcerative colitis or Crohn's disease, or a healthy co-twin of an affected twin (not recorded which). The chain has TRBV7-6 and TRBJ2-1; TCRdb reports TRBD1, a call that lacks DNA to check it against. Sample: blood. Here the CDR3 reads CASSFLTGGTGDEQFF.